The 23 T cell receptor beta chains in this list originate from one sample, sequenced in a study of blood T cell repertoires in COVID-19. Some clones are missing from TCRdb's copy, which holds only in-frame ones; the method was immunoSEQ multiplex PCR. The repertoire holds some 170,000 clones, with more than 80% as singletons. The specimen was PBMCs or T cells enriched from blood (not recorded which). These receptor sequences come from a middle-aged man who had recovered from COVID-19.

The chain links TRBV28 to TRBJ1-5; D ambiguous. Trimming took 1 base from V and 4 from J, leaving 8 bases between them. Germline assignment: CDR1 MDHEN and CDR2 SYDVKM. The CDR3 extends over 14 amino acids. The CDR3 region has the DNA TGTGCCAGCAGTTTATACACCGGGAATCAGCCCCAGCATTTT. Translated: CASSLYTGNQPQHF. The full variable domain, rest sourced from reference TRBV28 and TRBJ1-5, is DVKVTQSSRYLVKRTGEKVFLECVQDMDHENMFWYRQDPGLGLRLIYFSYDVKMKEKGDIPEGYSVSREKKERFSLILESASTNQTSMYLCASSLYTGNQPQHFGDGTRLSIL.

This clone was seen just once. The V gene is TRBV6-1, the J gene TRBJ2-7; D might be TRBD1 (5 bases). The CDR3 covers 14 residues. Per the germline V gene, CDR1 is MNHNS and CDR2 is SASEGT. Trimming shortened V by 1 base and J by 2 bases, and 9 bases separated the two germline ends. CDR3 in amino acids: CASSEDRFAYEQYF. Written as DNA, the CDR3 is TGTGCCAGCAGTGAAGACAGGTTTGCCTACGAGCAGTACTTC.

This clone has a single count. As DNA, the CDR3 is TGTGCCACCAGCGCCTCCGGGACAGTGTCCACAGATACGCAGTATTTT. Translating gives CATSASGTVSTDTQYF. The chain employs TRBV15 and TRBJ2-3; the match to TRBD1 covers 7 bases. V was clipped by 5 bases and J by 2 bases; unmatched bases: 10. This CDR3 has 16 amino acids. Per the germline V gene, CDR1 is LNHNV and CDR2 is YYDKDF (reference sequence).

J is TRBJ1-5 and V is TRBV5-8, with 9 positions matching TRBD1. Losses at the gene ends were 5 bases for V and 4 bases for J; bases not matched to a gene: 7. The CDR3 has 15 residues. Germline-derived CDR1 and CDR2 are SGHTS and YDEGEE. CDR3 residues: CASSSNDRGNQPQHF. The CDR3 coding sequence is TGTGCCAGCAGTTCTAATGACAGGGGGAATCAGCCCCAGCATTTT.

The chain carries TRBV14 and TRBJ2-1; weak D call: TRBD1 (7 bases). Germline CDR1 reads SGHDN; CDR2 reads FVKESK. The V end lost 2 bases, the J end lost 12 bases, and 14 bases lay between the germline ends. The CDR3 totals 13 residues. The CDR3 loop is CASSQFQGGVQFF. The CDR3 DNA sequence: TGTGCCAGCAGCCAATTCCAGGGGGGTGTGCAGTTCTTC.

V usage is TRBV5-1 and J usage is TRBJ1-4; TRBD1 matches 9 bases. Per germline, CDR1 SGHRS and CDR2 YFSETQ. After removal of 3 bases from V and 10 bases from J, the junction contained 13 bases not matched to a gene. The length of the CDR3 is 16 residues. CDR3 nucleotides: TGCGCCAGCAGCTCGGAGGTGGGACAGGGTCGGAGAAAACTGTTTTTT. The encoded protein is CASSSEVGQGRRKLFF.

This sequence joins TRBV18 and TRBJ1-4; D is ambiguous. The V end lost 0 bases, the J end lost 7 bases, and 9 bases lay between the germline ends. CDR1 is KGHSH and CDR2 is LQKENI in the germline V gene. CDR3 length equals 14 residues. The CDR3 sequence: CASSPPENSEKLFF. The CDR3 nucleotides are TGTGCCAGCTCACCACCTGAGAATAGTGAAAAACTGTTTTTT.

V gene TRBV30 combines with J gene TRBJ1-1, with D perhaps matching TRBD1 (5 bases). Germline loops: CDR1 GTSNPN, CDR2 SVGIG (reference sequence). The CDR3 extends over 14 amino acids. The V end was cut by 3 bases, the J end by 1 base, with 12 bases between. The CDR3 loop reads CAWSEGDWNTEAFF. CDR3 in DNA: TGTGCCTGGAGCGAAGGGGATTGGAACACTGAAGCTTTCTTT. Combining the CDR3 with reference TRBV30 and TRBJ1-1 gives the whole variable domain SQTIHQWPATLVQPVGSPLSLECTVEGTSNPNLYWYRQAAGRGLQLLFYSVGIGQISSEVPQNLSASRPQDRQFILSSKKLLLSDSGFYLCAWSEGDWNTEAFFGQGTRLTVV.

CDR3 sequence reads: CASSNPGGPSVGYTF. CDR3 sequence (DNA): TGTGCCAGCAGCAACCCGGGGGGCCCGAGCGTTGGGTACACCTTC. This chain joins TRBV6-5 and TRBJ1-2; TRBD1 might be the D (6 bases). The length of the CDR3 is 15 residues. The V gene's germline CDR1 is MNHEY and CDR2 SVGAGI. Deletions cut 6 bases from V and 11 bases from J, with 25 bases between.

The V and J genes are TRBV6-5 and TRBJ2-5; D is possibly TRBD1 (7 bases). Germline CDR1 reads MNHEY; CDR2 reads SVGAGI. CDR3 length: 14 amino acids. The V gene lost 2 bases and the J gene lost 6 bases, with 13 bases spanning the gap. This CDR3 reads CASSYEGGGKTQYF. The CDR3 bases are TGTGCCAGCAGTTACGAAGGGGGCGGGAAGACCCAGTACTTC.

The genes are TRBV30 and TRBJ1-6; no clear D gene. Germline CDR1 is GTSNPN and CDR2 is SVGIG (reference sequence). V dropped 0 bases and J dropped 0 bases, with 9 bases sitting between them. The CDR3 consists of 16 residues. The CDR3 loop reads CAWSVGGSSYNSPLHF. Written as DNA, the CDR3 is TGTGCCTGGAGTGTAGGAGGGAGCTCCTATAATTCACCCCTCCACTTT.

The chain carries TRBV23-1 and TRBJ1-6, with 7 bases fitting TRBD1. TRBV23-1 is labeled an ORF, and its function is uncertain. This CDR3 comprises 14 residues. V was pared by 2 bases and J by 10 bases, with 5 bases of the junction left unmatched. CDR3: CASSQVQGWSPLHF. CDR3 sequence (DNA): TGCGCCAGCAGTCAAGTACAGGGGTGGTCACCCCTCCACTTT.

The chain has TRBV5-5 and TRBJ2-5; possible D gene TRBD2, 6 bases. This CDR3 region has 15 residues. Germline lookup yields CDR1 SGHKS and CDR2 YYEKEE (reference sequence). V lost 1 base and J 5 bases, leaving 15 bases between the germline ends. In nucleotides, the CDR3 is TGTGCCAGCAGCTTGAAGGGAGGCGCACCGGAGACCCAGTACTTC. The encoded protein is CASSLKGGAPETQYF.

This clone was seen only a few times. J is TRBJ1-2 and V is TRBV2; 7 bases line up with TRBD1. The CDR3 runs to 11 residues. CDR1 and CDR2 (germline): SNHLY, FYNNEI. After removal of 7 bases from V and 8 bases from J, the junction contained 4 bases not matched to a gene. The DNA of the CDR3 is TGTGCCAGCACTGCGGACAGGGGCTACACCTTC. It encodes CASTADRGYTF.

The V gene is TRBV11-2, the J gene TRBJ2-7; no clear D. This CDR3 region has 15 residues. V was cut by 8 bases and J by 0 bases, with 17 bases left in between. Germline V gives CDR1 SGHAT, CDR2 FQNNGV. The CDR3 bases are TGTGCCAGCGCCTACTGGGCAGAAAGCTCCTACGAGCAGTACTTC. Protein sequence: CASAYWAESSYEQYF.

The CDR3 sequence: CSVRHDRGVDEQYF. For the CDR3, the DNA is TGCAGCGTTCGTCACGACAGGGGAGTTGACGAGCAGTACTTC. The chain carries TRBV29-1 and TRBJ2-7; 8 nucleotides line up with TRBD1. The CDR3 is 14 amino acids. V lost 5 bases and J lost 5; bases outside the gene matches: 11. Looked up from germline, CDR1 is SQVTM and CDR2 is ANQGSEA.

This rearrangement joins TRBV5-1 to TRBJ2-2; 7 positions agree with TRBD1. The length of the CDR3 is 15 residues. Per the germline V gene, CDR1 is SGHRS and CDR2 is YFSETQ. V was clipped by 2 bases and J by 0 bases; unmatched bases: 1. CDR3 amino acids: CASSLGTANTGELFF. DNA for the CDR3: TGCGCCAGCAGCTTAGGGACAGCGAACACCGGGGAGCTGTTTTTT. The complete variable domain, with remaining parts taken from reference TRBV5-1 and TRBJ2-2, reads KAGVTQTPRYLIKTRGQQVTLSCSPISGHRSVSWYQQTPGQGLQFLFEYFSETQRNKGNFPGRFSGRQFSNSRSEMNVSTLELGDSALYLCASSLGTANTGELFFGEGSRLTVL.

The V gene is TRBV10-3, the J gene TRBJ1-3, with 7 nucleotides matching TRBD1. Trimming took 5 bases from V and 0 from J; bases not matched to a gene: 7. CDR1 and CDR2 from the germline V gene are ENHRY and SYGVKD. CDR3 length equals 16 residues. This chain's CDR3 is CAISHSGTVSGNTIYF. As DNA, the CDR3 is TGTGCCATCAGTCACTCCGGGACAGTCTCTGGAAACACCATATATTTT.

The V and J genes are TRBV30 and TRBJ1-1; no firm D call. The CDR3 covers 9 residues. Germline CDR1 GTSNPN, CDR2 SVGIG (reference sequence). V lost 4 bases and J 10 bases, leaving 7 bases between the germline ends. The CDR3 DNA follows: TGTGCCTGGAATCATTTAGCTTTCTTT. It is translated as CAWNHLAFF.

The genes are TRBV29-1 and TRBJ1-1; 8 nucleotides align to TRBD1. CDR1 and CDR2 (germline): SQVTM, ANQGSEA. This CDR3 is built from 14 residues. V trimming: 6 bases; J trimming: 1 base; junction bases outside the gene matches: 7. CDR3 nucleotides: TGCAGCGTCACAACCGGGACAGGGAACACTGAAGCTTTCTTT. This translates into CSVTTGTGNTEAFF.

This rearrangement joins TRBV24-1 to TRBJ1-5; D is unresolved. Deletions cut 0 bases from V and 4 bases from J, with 6 bases between. The CDR3 is made up of 14 amino acids. In germline, CDR1 is KGHDR, CDR2 SFDVKD. The chain's CDR3 is CATSDLTENQPQHF. The CDR3 DNA is TGTGCCACCAGTGATTTGACTGAAAATCAGCCCCAGCATTTT.

The genes are TRBV24-1 and TRBJ2-3, with TRBD1 matching over 10 bases. Germline assignment: CDR1 KGHDR and CDR2 SFDVKD. With 9 bases clipped from V and 5 bases from J, the junction kept 4 bases outside the gene matches. The length of the CDR3 is 13 residues. CDR3 nucleotides: TGTGCCACCGGGGACAGGGGCAAAGATACGCAGTATTTT. This codes for CATGDRGKDTQYF.

The chain uses TRBV5-1 and TRBJ2-4, with 10 bases fitting TRBD1. This CDR3 comprises 14 residues. V was pared by 2 bases and J by 6 bases, with 2 bases of the junction left unmatched. CDR1 SGHRS and CDR2 YFSETQ come from the germline V gene. CDR3 nucleotide sequence: TGCGCCAGCAGCTTAGGGGACAGGGGAAACATTCAGTACTTC. This translates into CASSLGDRGNIQYF.